These 20 T cell receptor beta chains share one sample of origin, sequenced in a study of T cell repertoires in cytomegalovirus infection. TCRdb analysed the reads with MiXCR anew, one entry per CDR3 protein. Among under 250,000 distinct CDR3 sequences listed, 9% to 15% were seen once. The material sequenced was PBMCs. The origin of the receptors is a human donor in good health (CMV status not recorded). Some clones in this sample may be carry-over from other donors' samples.

This clonotype showed up many times. This chain joins TRBV7-3 and TRBJ2-1; TRBD2 matches at 9 bases. This CDR3 region has 14 residues. CDR1 SGHTA and CDR2 FQGTGA come from the germline V gene. Trimming took 5 bases from V and 10 from J; bases not matched to a gene: 9. The CDR3 spells CASSPPGAGGEQFF. CDR3 nucleotide sequence: TGTGCCAGCAGCCCGCCGGGAGCGGGAGGCGAGCAGTTCTTC.

This clonotype was found many times. The J gene is TRBJ2-7, the V gene TRBV7-2; a possible D gene is TRBD2 (5 bases). CDR3 size: 13 residues. Germline V gene sequence: CDR1 SGHTA, CDR2 FQGNSA. V dropped 5 bases and J dropped 6 bases, with 14 bases sitting between them. The CDR3 DNA is TGTGCCAGCAGCCCCGAGAGCGGAGGCGAGCAGTACTTC. Its translation is CASSPESGGEQYF.

The chain recombines TRBV18 with TRBJ2-7, with 8 bases matching TRBD2. The length of the CDR3 is 15 residues. Germline-derived CDR1 and CDR2 are KGHSH and LQKENI. Trimming removed 0 bases from V and 2 bases from J; junction bases left unmatched: 3. CDR3 protein: CASSPPSGITYEQYF. CDR3 sequence (DNA): TGTGCCAGCTCACCACCTAGCGGGATTACCTACGAGCAGTACTTC.

There are many counts of this clonotype. The V and J genes are TRBV11-2 and TRBJ2-4, with no clear D. The CDR3 length is 15 residues. Germline-derived CDR1 and CDR2 are SGHAT and FQNNGV. V shed 4 bases and J shed 2 bases, with 12 bases lying between them. The CDR3 DNA reads as TGTGCCAGCAGCTCGTCCACGGGCCCCAAAAACATTCAGTACTTC. Amino acid sequence: CASSSSTGPKNIQYF.

This clonotype was picked up many times. This chain joins TRBV7-2 and TRBJ2-1, with 8 bases lining up with TRBD1. The CDR3 has 14 residues. Per germline, CDR1 SGHTA and CDR2 FQGNSA. J lost 6 bases, V lost 4 bases, and 5 bases had no gene match. The CDR3: CASSSRGLFNEQFF. CDR3 sequence (DNA): TGTGCCAGCAGCTCCAGGGGGCTCTTCAATGAGCAGTTCTTC.

This clonotype was seen ten or more times. This chain uses TRBV7-2 with TRBJ2-7; D is possibly TRBD1 (5 bases). Trimming pared 6 bases from V and 3 bases from J, leaving 9 bases between. From germline, CDR1 is SGHTA and CDR2 FQGNSA. There are 12 residues in the CDR3. As DNA, the CDR3 is TGTGCCAGCAGTTTAAGGGGCTACGAGCAGTACTTC. Protein sequence: CASSLRGYEQYF.

This clonotype was found many times. The chain recombines TRBV7-6 with TRBJ1-3; D gene unclear. The CDR3 is 16 residues long. V lost 1 base and J 0 bases, leaving 10 bases between the germline ends. Germline V gene data show CDR1 as SGHVS and CDR2 as FNYEAQ. CDR3 protein: CASSLGSTFSGNTIYF. In DNA form, the CDR3 reads TGTGCCAGCAGCTTAGGTTCGACTTTCTCTGGAAACACCATATATTTT.

V and J are TRBV29-1 and TRBJ2-5; the D is unclear. This CDR3 spans 13 amino acids. The V gene's germline CDR1 is SQVTM and CDR2 ANQGSEA. Trimming removed 8 bases at V and 4 bases at J, with 17 bases between. Here the CDR3 reads CSTLGGSGETQYF. DNA of the CDR3: TGCAGCACCTTGGGTGGCTCGGGAGAGACCCAGTACTTC.

This clonotype was recorded at least ten times. This chain joins TRBV7-9 and TRBJ1-4; the D is unclear. The CDR3 length is 13 residues. Germline V gives CDR1 SEHNR, CDR2 FQNEAQ (reference sequence). The ends were cut back, 5 bases at V and 8 bases at J, with 12 bases in the middle. CDR3 sequence (DNA): TGTGCCAGCAGCCTCGACGGCGGAGAAAAACTGTTTTTT. Translation: CASSLDGGEKLFF.

This clonotype was observed at least ten times. J is TRBJ2-3 and V is TRBV12-3 or TRBV12-4; D remains unclear. This CDR3 spans 16 amino acids. V lost 5 bases, J lost 1 base, and 16 bases lay in between. The CDR3 region is CASSAYSSGGTDTQYF. The CDR3 nucleotides are TGTGCCAGCAGTGCGTACTCCTCCGGCGGCACAGATACGCAGTATTTT.

This clonotype was counted between two and nine times. The chain uses TRBV11-2 and TRBJ2-2; D remains unclear. The germline V gene encodes CDR1 SGHAT and CDR2 FQNNGV. V was trimmed by 5 bases and J by 4 bases, leaving 11 bases between them. The CDR3 has 14 residues. CDR3 sequence (DNA): TGTGCCAGCAGCCGAACACAGAGCACCGGGGAGCTGTTTTTT. Amino acid sequence: CASSRTQSTGELFF.

In its sample, this clonotype was seen many times. The genes are TRBV7-2 and TRBJ1-3; D uncertain. The CDR3 has 16 residues. Trimming left V 0 bases short and J 0 bases short, with 9 bases between. The germline gives CDR1 SGHTA, CDR2 FQGNSA. Here the CDR3 DNA reads TGTGCCAGCAGCTTAGCGGGTACAAGCTCTGGAAACACCATATATTTT. Translation: CASSLAGTSSGNTIYF.

This clonotype was counted many times. This rearrangement joins TRBV7-8 to TRBJ1-1; D remains unclear. Trimming left V 4 bases short and J 11 bases short, with 17 bases between. From germline, CDR1 is SGHVS and CDR2 FQNEAQ. The CDR3 runs 13 residues. CDR3 bases: TGTGCCAGCAGCTCGCTAGACCCATCCCAGGCTTTCTTT. It is translated as CASSSLDPSQAFF.

The chain joins TRBV5-1 to TRBJ2-1; TRBD2 is a possible D gene (5 bases). Germline V CDR1 and CDR2: SGHRS, YFSETQ. Trimming shortened V by 3 bases and J by 6 bases, and 16 bases separated the two germline ends. This CDR3 comprises 15 residues. CDR3 loop: CASSSTGETSNEQFF. The CDR3, as DNA: TGCGCCAGCAGCTCTACCGGGGAGACGAGCAATGAGCAGTTCTTC. Full variable domain (remainder filled in from reference TRBV5-1 and TRBJ2-1): KAGVTQTPRYLIKTRGQQVTLSCSPISGHRSVSWYQQTPGQGLQFLFEYFSETQRNKGNFPGRFSGRQFSNSRSEMNVSTLELGDSALYLCASSSTGETSNEQFFGPGTRLTVL.

The chain has TRBV29-1 and TRBJ2-3; 12 positions agree with TRBD2. After removal of 3 bases from V and 3 bases from J, the junction contained 4 bases not matched to a gene. CDR1 SQVTM and CDR2 ANQGSEA come from the germline V gene. The CDR3 runs 15 residues. CDR3 residues: CSVETSGRRTDTQYF. The CDR3, as DNA: TGCAGCGTTGAGACTAGCGGGAGAAGGACAGATACGCAGTATTTT.

At least ten counts were recorded for this clonotype. This chain joins TRBV7-6 and TRBJ1-5, with TRBD1 matching over 9 bases. Germline trimming cut 5 bases from V and 5 bases from J; bases unmatched to any gene: 4. Looked up from germline, CDR1 is SGHVS and CDR2 is FNYEAQ. The CDR3 covers 14 residues. The CDR3 loop is CASSRTGDYQPQHF. CDR3 DNA: TGTGCCAGCAGCCGGACAGGGGACTATCAGCCCCAGCATTTT.

This clonotype was seen ten or more times. The junction departs from the called germline gene at one end, perhaps through a read error. The chain employs TRBV28 and TRBJ2-5; perhaps TRBD2 as D (7 bases). This CDR3 region has 18 residues. Germline loops: CDR1 MDHEN, CDR2 SYDVKM. The CDR3 region is CASSFHTGTRTAGEREGF. The CDR3 DNA reads TGTGCCAGCAGTTTTCACACCGGGACACGGACTGCGGGGGAGCGGGAAGGGTTC.

This clonotype was counted ten times or more. V usage is TRBV6-5 and J usage is TRBJ1-2; 10 nucleotides align to TRBD1. The CDR3 has 18 amino acids. Per the germline V gene, CDR1 is MNHEY and CDR2 is SVGAGI. Trimming took 1 base from V and 8 from J; bases not matched to a gene: 16. The CDR3 reads CASSYLRGTGDPLKGYTF. The DNA for the CDR3 is TGTGCCAGCAGTTACTTACGAGGGACAGGGGACCCCCTTAAGGGCTACACCTTC.

About this clonotype itself: This is likely a read error, given that the CDR3 carries no conserved phenylalanine or tryptophan at its end. This chain joins TRBV28 and TRBJ1-2; TRBD1 matches 8 bases. Germline lookup yields CDR1 MDHEN and CDR2 SYDVKM. V was pared by 6 bases and J by 3 bases, with 9 bases of the junction left unmatched. The CDR3 has 15 amino acids. CDR3 DNA: TGTGCCAGCAGGCGCGGCAGGGGGCTCCACTATGGCTACACCGTC. Amino acids: CASRRGRGLHYGYTV.

This chain uses TRBV11-2 with TRBJ2-1; weak D call: TRBD2 (7 bases). This CDR3 contains 17 residues. CDR1 and CDR2 (germline): SGHAT, FQNNGV. The V and J ends lost 4 bases and 6 bases respectively, with 22 bases between them. CDR3 protein: CASSSTSWGGHINEQFF. The CDR3 DNA reads TGTGCCAGCAGCTCTACCTCGTGGGGGGGCCATATCAATGAGCAGTTCTTC.